The subject of this entry is one T cell receptor (beta chain). The antigen is not known. The data belong to a study of cytomegalovirus exposure and HLA in healthy donors. Study conclusions and caveats: The finding came from a later analysis; first-cohort TCR clusters tended to co-occur in the 130 or so validation repertoires. In vitro experiments confirmed that a few CMV-associated chains were specific for CMV antigens.

Clones were sequenced by immunoSEQ multiplex PCR, and TCRdb holds only the in-frame ones, with some missing. The sample lists 230,000 or so clones; about 91% were seen once. The receptor's source is a woman younger than 35 in good health and CMV-seronegative. The sample was PBMCs.

CDR3 loop: CASSFTGNEQYF. The DNA for the CDR3 is TGTGCCAGCTCATTCACAGGGAACGAGCAGTACTTC. The chain links TRBV18 to TRBJ2-7, with D perhaps TRBD1 (6 bases). The CDR3 is 12 amino acids. Germline V gene lookup returns CDR1 KGHSH and CDR2 LQKENI. Trimming stripped 5 bases from V and 5 bases from J, with 10 bases between.